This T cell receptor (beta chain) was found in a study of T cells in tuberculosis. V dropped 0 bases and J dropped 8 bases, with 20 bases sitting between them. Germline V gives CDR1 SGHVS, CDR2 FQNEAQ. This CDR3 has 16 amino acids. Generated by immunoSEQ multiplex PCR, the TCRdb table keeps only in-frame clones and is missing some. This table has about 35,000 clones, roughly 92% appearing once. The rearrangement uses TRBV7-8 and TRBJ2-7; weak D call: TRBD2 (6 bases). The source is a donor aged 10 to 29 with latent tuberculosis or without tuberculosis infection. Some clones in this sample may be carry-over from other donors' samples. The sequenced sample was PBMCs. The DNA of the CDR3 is TGTGCCAGCAGCTTAGCGTATCGGCGGGATAGTATCAAGCAGTACTTC. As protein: CASSLAYRRDSIKQYF.